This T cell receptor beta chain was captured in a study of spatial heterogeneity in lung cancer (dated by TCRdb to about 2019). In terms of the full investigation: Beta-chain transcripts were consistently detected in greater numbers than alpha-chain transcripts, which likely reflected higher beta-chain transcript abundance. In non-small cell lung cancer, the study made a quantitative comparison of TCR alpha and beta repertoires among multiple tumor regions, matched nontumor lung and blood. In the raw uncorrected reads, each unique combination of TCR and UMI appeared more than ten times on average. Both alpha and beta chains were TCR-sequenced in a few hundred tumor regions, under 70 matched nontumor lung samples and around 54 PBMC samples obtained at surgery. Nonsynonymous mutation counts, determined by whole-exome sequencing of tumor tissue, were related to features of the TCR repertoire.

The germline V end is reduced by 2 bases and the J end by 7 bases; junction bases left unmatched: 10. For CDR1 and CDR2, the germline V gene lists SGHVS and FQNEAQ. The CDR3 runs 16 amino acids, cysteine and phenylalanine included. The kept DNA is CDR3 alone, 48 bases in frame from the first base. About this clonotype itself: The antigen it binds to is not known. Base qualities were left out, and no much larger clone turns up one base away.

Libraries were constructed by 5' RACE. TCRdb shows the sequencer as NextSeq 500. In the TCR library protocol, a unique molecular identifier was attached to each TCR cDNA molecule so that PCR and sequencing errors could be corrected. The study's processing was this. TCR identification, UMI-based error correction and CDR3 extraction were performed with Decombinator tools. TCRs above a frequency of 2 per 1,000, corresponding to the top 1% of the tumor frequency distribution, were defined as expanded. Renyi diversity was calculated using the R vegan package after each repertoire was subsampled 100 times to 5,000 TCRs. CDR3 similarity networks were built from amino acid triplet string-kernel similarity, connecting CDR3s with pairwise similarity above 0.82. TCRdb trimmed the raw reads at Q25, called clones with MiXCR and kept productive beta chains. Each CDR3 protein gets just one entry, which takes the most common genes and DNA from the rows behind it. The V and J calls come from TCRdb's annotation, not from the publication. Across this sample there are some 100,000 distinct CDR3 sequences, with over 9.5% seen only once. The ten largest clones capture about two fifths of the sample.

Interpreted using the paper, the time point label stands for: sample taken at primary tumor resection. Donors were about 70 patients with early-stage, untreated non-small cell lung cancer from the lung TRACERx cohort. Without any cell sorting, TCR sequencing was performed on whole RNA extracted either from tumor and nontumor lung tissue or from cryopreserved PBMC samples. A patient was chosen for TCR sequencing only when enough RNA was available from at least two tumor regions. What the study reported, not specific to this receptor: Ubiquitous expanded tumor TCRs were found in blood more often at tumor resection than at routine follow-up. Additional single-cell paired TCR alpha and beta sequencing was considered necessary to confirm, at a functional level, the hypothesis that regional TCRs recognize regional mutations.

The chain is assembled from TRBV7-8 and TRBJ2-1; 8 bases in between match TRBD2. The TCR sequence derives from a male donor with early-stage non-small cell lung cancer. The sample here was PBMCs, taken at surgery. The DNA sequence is TGTGCCAGCAGCTTACCAACCGGGACTAGGGGAAATGAGCAGTTCTTC. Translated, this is CASSLPTGTRGNEQFF.